Following are 9 T cell receptor beta chains from one sample sequenced in a study of shared clonotypes between healthy human individuals. Sequenced by immunoSEQ multiplex PCR; TCRdb stores in-frame clones only, minus some. The table lists a few million clones, more than 80% of them singletons. Sequencing used naive CD4+ T cells from PBMCs. Subset indicated: CD45RA+ positively selected. The origin of the receptors is a young man in good health. Some clones in this sample may be carry-over from other donors' samples.

Comment on this clone: Other DNA sequences of this sample code for an identical CDR3. The rearrangement links TRBV30 to TRBJ2-3; D unresolved. V dropped 2 bases and J dropped 2 bases, with 2 bases sitting between them. Germline V gene lookup returns CDR1 GTSNPN and CDR2 SVGIG (reference sequence). The length of the CDR3 is 11 residues. The CDR3 loop reads CAWSFTDTQYF. In nucleotides, the CDR3 is TGTGCCTGGAGTTTCACAGATACGCAGTATTTT.

V is TRBV6-6 and J is TRBJ1-3; D remains ambiguous. This CDR3 spans 15 amino acids. CDR1 and CDR2 from the germline V gene are MNHNY and SVGAGI (reference sequence). Trimming removed 5 bases at V and 0 bases at J, with 11 bases between. The CDR3 reads CASSPRIDSGNTIYF. The CDR3 DNA follows: TGTGCCAGCAGTCCGCGGATAGACTCTGGAAACACCATATATTTT.

Worth noting for this clone: No conserved phenylalanine or tryptophan is present at the end of the CDR3, so a read error is the likely explanation. It is unclear where the CDR3 begins or ends on the DNA, so no DNA is shown, and the CDR3 is as TCRdb lists it. V usage is TRBV6-1 and J usage is TRBJ2-7; TRBD2 reflects the table's D call only, with no check against the DNA. The germline V gene has CDR1 MNHNS and CDR2 SASEGT. A total of 15 residues make up the CDR3, ends included. The CDR3 here is CASSELLLAGAPSLK.

The V and J genes are TRBV7-2 and TRBJ2-4, with D hard to call. In germline, CDR1 is SGHTA, CDR2 FQGNSA. V shed 2 bases and J shed 15 bases, with 17 bases lying between them. The CDR3 totals 13 residues. The CDR3 loop is CASSLSTIGPPYF. The CDR3, as DNA: TGTGCCAGCAGCTTAAGTACAATAGGCCCGCCGTACTTC.

The V and J genes are TRBV7-2 and TRBJ1-1; tentatively, D is TRBD1 (5 bases). Trimming removed 0 bases at V and 5 bases at J, with 13 bases between. The germline V gene encodes CDR1 SGHTA and CDR2 FQGNSA. The CDR3 sequence is 15 residues long. This CDR3 reads CASSLAGGVKTEAFF. DNA of the CDR3: TGTGCCAGCAGCTTAGCGGGAGGGGTAAAAACTGAAGCTTTCTTT.

A single count supports this clone. CDR3: CASSVGLAGGTEETQYF. CDR3 nucleotide sequence: TGCGCCAGCAGCGTTGGACTAGCGGGAGGAACTGAAGAGACCCAGTACTTC. The rearrangement links TRBV5-1 to TRBJ2-5; 14 bases are a match to TRBD2. CDR3 length: 17 residues. From germline, CDR1 is SGHRS and CDR2 YFSETQ. After removal of 4 bases from V and 3 bases from J, the junction contained 8 bases not matched to a gene.

V and J are TRBV10-3 and TRBJ1-5; maybe TRBD1 (6 bases). CDR1 is ENHRY, CDR2 SYGVKD, per germline. Trimming took 1 base from V and 6 from J, leaving 13 bases between them. The CDR3 is 15 residues long. CDR3 bases: TGTGCCATCAGTGAGTTCGGGGGGCCGGCTCAGCCCCAGCATTTT. This encodes CAISEFGGPAQPQHF.

The chain has TRBV7-2 and TRBJ2-1, with 8 bases matching TRBD2. Germline CDR1 and CDR2: SGHTA and FQGNSA. Trimming took 3 bases from V and 4 from J; bases not matched to a gene: 11. This CDR3 is 17 amino acids long. The DNA for the CDR3 is TGTGCCAGCAGCTTTAGCCCCTCCGGGACTAGATACAATGAGCAGTTCTTC. It yields the protein CASSFSPSGTRYNEQFF.

The J gene is TRBJ1-1, the V gene TRBV5-4; 9 bases align to TRBD1. The V and J ends lost 3 bases and 6 bases, in that order; junction bases with no gene match: 9. Germline V lookup: CDR1 SGHNT, CDR2 YYREEE (reference sequence). The CDR3 runs to 15 residues. CDR3 sequence reads: CASSSWTGEGAEAFF. The CDR3, as DNA: TGTGCCAGCAGCTCCTGGACAGGGGAGGGTGCTGAAGCTTTCTTT.